This T cell receptor (beta chain) was recovered during a study of blood T cell repertoires in COVID-19. At the level of the study: From T cells, B-cell-depleted T cells, or PBMCs came the material, which was cDNA or gDNA.

Trimming removed 1 base from V and 0 bases from J; junction bases left unmatched: 6. The V gene's germline CDR1 is LGHNA and CDR2 YNFKEQ. The CDR3 consists of 17 residues. Only in-frame clones appear in the TCRdb table, and some are missing; sequencing was by immunoSEQ multiplex PCR. This sample has some 73,000 clones, with 70% to 75% found just once. V gene TRBV4-2 combines with J gene TRBJ2-1, with 7 bases aligning to TRBD1. The receptor was isolated from a man aged 55 to 70 with acute or convalescent COVID-19. The sample comprised peripheral blood. CDR3 residues: CASSQGQGESSYNEQFF. The CDR3 bases are TGTGCCAGCAGCCAAGGCCAGGGGGAGAGCTCCTACAATGAGCAGTTCTTC.